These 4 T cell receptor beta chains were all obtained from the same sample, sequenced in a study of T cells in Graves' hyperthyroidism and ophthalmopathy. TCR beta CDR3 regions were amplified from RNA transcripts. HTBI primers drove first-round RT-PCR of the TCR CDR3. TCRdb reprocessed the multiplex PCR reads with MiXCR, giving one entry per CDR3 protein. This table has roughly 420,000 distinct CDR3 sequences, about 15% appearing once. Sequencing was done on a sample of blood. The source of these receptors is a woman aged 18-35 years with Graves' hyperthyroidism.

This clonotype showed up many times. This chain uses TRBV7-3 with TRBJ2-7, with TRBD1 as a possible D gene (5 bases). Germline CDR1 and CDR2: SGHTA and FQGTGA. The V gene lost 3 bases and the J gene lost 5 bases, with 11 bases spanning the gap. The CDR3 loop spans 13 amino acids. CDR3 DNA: TGTGCCAGCAGCTTCAAGTGGGGCAACGAGCAGTACTTC. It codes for CASSFKWGNEQYF.

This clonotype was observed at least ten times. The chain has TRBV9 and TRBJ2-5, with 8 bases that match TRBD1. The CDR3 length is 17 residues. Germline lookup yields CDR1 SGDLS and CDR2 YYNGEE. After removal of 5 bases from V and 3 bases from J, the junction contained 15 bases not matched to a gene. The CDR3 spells CASSHSGQDRVEETQYF. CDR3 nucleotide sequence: TGTGCCAGCAGTCACAGTGGGCAGGACAGGGTTGAAGAGACCCAGTACTTC.

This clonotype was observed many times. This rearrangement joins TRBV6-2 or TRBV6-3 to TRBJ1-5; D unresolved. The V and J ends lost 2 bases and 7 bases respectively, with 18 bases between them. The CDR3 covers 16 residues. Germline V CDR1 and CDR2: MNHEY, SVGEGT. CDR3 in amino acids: CASSYGRGLVRQPQHF. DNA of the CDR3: TGTGCCAGCAGTTACGGGCGGGGTTTAGTTCGGCAGCCCCAGCATTTT.

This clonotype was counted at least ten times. This CDR3 is CAWRGVDEAFF. DNA of the CDR3: TGTGCCTGGAGGGGGGTGGATGAAGCTTTCTTT. The rearrangement uses TRBV30 and TRBJ1-1, with a possible D match to TRBD1 (5 bases). The V and J ends lost 3 bases and 7 bases respectively, with 9 bases between them. Germline-derived CDR1 and CDR2 are GTSNPN and SVGIG (reference sequence). This CDR3 is built from 11 residues.